The 19 T cell receptor beta chains given below trace back to one sample, sequenced in a study of cytomegalovirus exposure and HLA in healthy donors. PCR was performed using 60 Vbeta and 13 Jbeta primers. Clones were read by immunoSEQ multiplex PCR, and TCRdb kept only the in-frame ones, dropping some. The sample includes over 150,000 clones, roughly 75% of them seen just once. Sequencing was done on a sample of PBMCs. The receptors originated from a woman between 50 and 59 years old in good health and CMV-seropositive.

The J gene is TRBJ1-1, the V gene TRBV30; no clear D gene. Germline CDR1 and CDR2: GTSNPN and SVGIG (reference sequence). The CDR3 sequence is 14 residues long. Trimming cost V 0 bases and J 4 bases, with 12 bases left between them. The CDR3 protein is CAWSVPPASTEAFF. The DNA for the CDR3 is TGTGCCTGGAGTGTACCCCCAGCGAGCACTGAAGCTTTCTTT.

CDR3 bases: TGCGCCAACACCAAAGACAGGGATGAGACTGAAGCTTTCTTT. Translated: CANTKDRDETEAFF. The chain couples TRBV10-1 to TRBJ1-1, with 7 bases matching TRBD1. This CDR3 has 14 amino acids. V shed 10 bases and J 5 bases; nucleotides not matched to a gene: 13. Germline-derived CDR1 and CDR2 are WNHNN and SYGVQD (reference sequence).

The table lists this clone with a count of one. This chain joins TRBV27 and TRBJ1-2; D is unresolved. This CDR3 has 13 amino acids. The germline V and J ends were trimmed by 6 bases and 10 bases, with 18 bases remaining between them. Germline V gives CDR1 MNHEY, CDR2 SMNVEV (reference sequence). CDR3 loop: CASRPQLTKPYTF. The CDR3 region has the DNA TGTGCCAGCAGACCGCAATTAACTAAGCCCTACACCTTC.

This chain uses TRBV19 with TRBJ2-1; tentatively, D is TRBD1 (6 bases). The V gene's germline CDR1 is LNHDA and CDR2 SQIVND (reference sequence). CDR3 length equals 16 residues. V shed 6 bases and J shed 1 base, with 16 bases lying between them. CDR3 protein: CASSPTGSGSYNEQFF. In DNA form, the CDR3 reads TGTGCCAGTAGCCCTACAGGGAGTGGGTCCTACAATGAGCAGTTCTTC.

This chain connects TRBV19 to TRBJ2-3; D call uncertain. V lost 9 bases to trimming and J lost 0 bases, with 10 bases between them. The CDR3 totals 13 residues. Germline lookup yields CDR1 LNHDA and CDR2 SQIVND (reference sequence). CDR3 loop: CASNSPSTDTQYF. Written as DNA, the CDR3 is TGTGCCAGCAACTCCCCCAGCACAGATACGCAGTATTTT.

The chain has TRBV5-1 and TRBJ2-7; D not certain. The CDR3 sequence is 12 residues long. Deletions cut 0 bases from V and 5 bases from J, with 6 bases between. Germline assignment: CDR1 SGHRS and CDR2 YFSETQ. CDR3 region: CASSLVLDEQYF. The CDR3 bases are TGCGCCAGCAGCTTGGTTCTAGACGAGCAGTACTTC.

The genes are TRBV10-2 and TRBJ2-3; 10 nucleotides match TRBD2. The CDR3 consists of 15 residues. The germline V gene encodes CDR1 WSHSY and CDR2 SAAADI. V shed 6 bases and J 4 bases; nucleotides not matched to a gene: 7. The CDR3 nucleotides are TGCGCCAGCAGGTCGGTTACTAGCGGGGCAGATACGCAGTATTTT. Protein sequence: CASRSVTSGADTQYF.

This chain connects TRBV6-5 to TRBJ2-7; 7 positions match TRBD1. The CDR3 is made up of 12 amino acids. V shed 10 bases and J 5 bases; nucleotides not matched to a gene: 8. In germline, CDR1 is MNHEY, CDR2 SVGAGI. DNA of the CDR3: TGTGCCACTAGACAGGGTACCCACGAGCAGTACTTC. Translated, it gives CATRQGTHEQYF.

This sequence joins TRBV28 and TRBJ2-1; TRBD2 matches at 8 bases. Unmatched junction bases numbered 11, after V lost 8 bases and J lost 5 bases. Germline V gene lookup returns CDR1 MDHEN and CDR2 SYDVKM. The CDR3 consists of 15 residues. The CDR3 DNA follows: TGTGCCAGCCAATTTCCGGGGGGGCCCGACAATGAGCAGTTCTTC. It specifies CASQFPGGPDNEQFF. Full variable domain (outside the CDR3, taken from reference TRBV28 and TRBJ2-1): DVKVTQSSRYLVKRTGEKVFLECVQDMDHENMFWYRQDPGLGLRLIYFSYDVKMKEKGDIPEGYSVSREKKERFSLILESASTNQTSMYLCASQFPGGPDNEQFFGPGTRLTVL.

The chain joins TRBV19 to TRBJ1-2; 9 bases are shared with TRBD1. The ends lost 10 bases at V and 7 bases at J; junction bases unmatched: 16. Germline assignment: CDR1 LNHDA and CDR2 SQIVND (reference sequence). The CDR3 length is 15 residues. The CDR3 loop reads CATETTGTGLSGYTF. CDR3 in DNA: TGTGCCACCGAGACTACCGGGACAGGGTTAAGTGGCTACACCTTC.

This clone showed up just once. The J gene is TRBJ2-1, the V gene TRBV29-1, with 9 positions matching TRBD1. Germline V gene data show CDR1 as SQVTM and CDR2 as ANQGSEA. This CDR3 is 13 amino acids long. V dropped 5 bases and J dropped 7; count of bases not matched to a gene: 6. In DNA form, the CDR3 reads TGCAGCGTTCCCGGGACAGGGACAAATGAGCAGTTCTTC. Translating gives CSVPGTGTNEQFF.

Only a few counts were recorded for this clone. The chain is built from TRBV5-4 and TRBJ2-7; 7 nucleotides line up with TRBD1. The V segment lost 6 bases and the J segment 3 bases; nucleotides outside the gene matches: 15. Germline lookup yields CDR1 SGHNT and CDR2 YYREEE (reference sequence). The CDR3 totals 16 residues. The DNA of the CDR3 is TGTGCCAGCACCCTCCACCCGGGACAGAAAGACTACGAGCAGTACTTC. Amino acid sequence: CASTLHPGQKDYEQYF. Combining the CDR3 with reference TRBV5-4 and TRBJ2-7 gives the whole variable domain ETGVTQSPTHLIKTRGQQVTLRCSSQSGHNTVSWYQQALGQGPQFIFQYYREEENGRGNFPPRFSGLQFPNYSSELNVNALELDDSALYLCASTLHPGQKDYEQYFGPGTRLTVT.

The chain couples TRBV29-1 to TRBJ2-1, with D perhaps matching TRBD2 (5 bases). V gave up 8 bases and J gave up 6 bases, with 14 bases separating them. Germline CDR1 and CDR2: SQVTM and ANQGSEA. The length of the CDR3 is 12 residues. This CDR3 reads CSYRGLGNEQFF. CDR3 nucleotides: TGCAGCTATCGGGGATTGGGCAATGAGCAGTTCTTC.

This chain uses TRBV30 with TRBJ2-7; a weak D match, TRBD1 (6 bases). V gave up 1 base and J gave up 4 bases, with 8 bases separating them. The CDR3 is 12 residues long. Per germline, CDR1 GTSNPN and CDR2 SVGIG (reference sequence). The CDR3: CAWSADRYEQYF. CDR3 coding DNA: TGTGCCTGGAGTGCCGACAGGTACGAGCAGTACTTC.

V and J are TRBV30 and TRBJ2-5; D uncertain. The V end was cut by 0 bases, the J end by 7 bases, with 15 bases between. CDR1 is GTSNPN, CDR2 SVGIG, per germline (reference sequence). This CDR3 region has 14 residues. As DNA, the CDR3 is TGTGCCTGGAGTGTAATAGGAAGTAGAGGGACCCAGTACTTC. It specifies CAWSVIGSRGTQYF.

The chain recombines TRBV9 with TRBJ1-3; D remains unclear. Trimming cost V 2 bases and J 0 bases, with 6 bases left between them. The CDR3 loop spans 14 amino acids. The germline V gene has CDR1 SGDLS and CDR2 YYNGEE. The CDR3 loop reads CASSVRDSGNTIYF. The CDR3 DNA sequence: TGTGCCAGCAGCGTTCGGGACTCTGGAAACACCATATATTTT.

The chain carries TRBV2 and TRBJ2-3; a possible D gene is TRBD2 (5 bases). The CDR3 spans 20 residues. Germline V gene lookup returns CDR1 SNHLY and CDR2 FYNNEI. V lost 10 bases and J lost 0, with 32 bases in between. This chain's CDR3 is CATETDGFHYGDSSTDTQYF. CDR3 in DNA: TGTGCCACCGAGACCGACGGATTCCACTACGGGGATTCTAGCACAGATACGCAGTATTTT. Supplemented by reference TRBV2 and TRBJ2-3, the full variable domain reads EPEVTQTPSHQVTQMGQEVILRCVPISNHLYFYWYRQILGQKVEFLVSFYNNEISEKSEIFDDQFSVERPDGSNFTLKIRSTKLEDSAMYFCATETDGFHYGDSSTDTQYFGPGTRLTVL.

This chain links TRBV28 with TRBJ2-5; TRBD2 might be the D (5 bases). The DNA end is more similar to TRBJ2-7, so the J call may be wrong. CDR3 length: 13 amino acids. Germline V gene data show CDR1 as MDHEN and CDR2 as SYDVKM. The CDR3 reads CASRRSGGNEQYF. Here the CDR3 DNA reads TGTGCCAGCAGGCGTAGTGGAGGAAACGAGCAGTACTTC.

The chain uses TRBV6-1 and TRBJ2-1, with no clear D. V lost 3 bases and J 10 bases, leaving 10 bases between the germline ends. CDR1 is MNHNS and CDR2 is SASEGT in the germline V gene. The CDR3 totals 12 residues. In DNA form, the CDR3 reads TGTGCCAGCAGTGATTTGAGGTCCGAGCAGTTCTTC. It translates to CASSDLRSEQFF.